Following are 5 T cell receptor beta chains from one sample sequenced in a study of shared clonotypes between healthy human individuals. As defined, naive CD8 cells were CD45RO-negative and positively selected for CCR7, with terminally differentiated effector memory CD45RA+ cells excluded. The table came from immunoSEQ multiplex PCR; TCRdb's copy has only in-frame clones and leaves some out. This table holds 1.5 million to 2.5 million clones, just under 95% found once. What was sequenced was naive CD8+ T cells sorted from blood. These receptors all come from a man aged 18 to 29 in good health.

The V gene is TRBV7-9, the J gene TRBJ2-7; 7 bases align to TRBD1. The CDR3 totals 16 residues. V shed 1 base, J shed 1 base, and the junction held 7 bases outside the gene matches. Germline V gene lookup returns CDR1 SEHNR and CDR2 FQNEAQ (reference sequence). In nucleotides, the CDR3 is TGTGCCAGCAGCTTAGAGCAGGGGGTAGGGTCCTACGAGCAGTACTTC. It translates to CASSLEQGVGSYEQYF.

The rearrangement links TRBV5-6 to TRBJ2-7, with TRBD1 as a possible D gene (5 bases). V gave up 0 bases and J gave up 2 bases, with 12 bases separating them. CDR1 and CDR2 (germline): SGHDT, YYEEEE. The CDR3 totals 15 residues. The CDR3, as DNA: TGTGCCAGCAGCTTGGTAGACAGACTTACCTACGAGCAGTACTTC. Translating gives CASSLVDRLTYEQYF.

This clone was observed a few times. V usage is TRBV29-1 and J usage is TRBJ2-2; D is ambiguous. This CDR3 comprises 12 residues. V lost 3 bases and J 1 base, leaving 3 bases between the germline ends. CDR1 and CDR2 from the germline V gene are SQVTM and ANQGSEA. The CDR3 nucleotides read TGCAGCGTTGAGGAGAACACCGGGGAGCTGTTTTTT. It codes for CSVEENTGELFF.

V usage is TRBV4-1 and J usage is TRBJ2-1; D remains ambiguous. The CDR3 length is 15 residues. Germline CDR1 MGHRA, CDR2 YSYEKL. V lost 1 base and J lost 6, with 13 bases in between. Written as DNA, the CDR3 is TGCGCCAGCAGCCAAGTGGAAGGGTTTAGCAATGAGCAGTTCTTC. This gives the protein CASSQVEGFSNEQFF.

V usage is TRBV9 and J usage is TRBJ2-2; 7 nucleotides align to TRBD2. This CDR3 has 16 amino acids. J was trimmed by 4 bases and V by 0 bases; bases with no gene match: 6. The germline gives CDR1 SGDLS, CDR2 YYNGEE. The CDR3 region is CASSVDERGPTGELFF. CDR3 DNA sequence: TGTGCCAGCAGCGTAGATGAGCGGGGCCCCACCGGGGAGCTGTTTTTT.